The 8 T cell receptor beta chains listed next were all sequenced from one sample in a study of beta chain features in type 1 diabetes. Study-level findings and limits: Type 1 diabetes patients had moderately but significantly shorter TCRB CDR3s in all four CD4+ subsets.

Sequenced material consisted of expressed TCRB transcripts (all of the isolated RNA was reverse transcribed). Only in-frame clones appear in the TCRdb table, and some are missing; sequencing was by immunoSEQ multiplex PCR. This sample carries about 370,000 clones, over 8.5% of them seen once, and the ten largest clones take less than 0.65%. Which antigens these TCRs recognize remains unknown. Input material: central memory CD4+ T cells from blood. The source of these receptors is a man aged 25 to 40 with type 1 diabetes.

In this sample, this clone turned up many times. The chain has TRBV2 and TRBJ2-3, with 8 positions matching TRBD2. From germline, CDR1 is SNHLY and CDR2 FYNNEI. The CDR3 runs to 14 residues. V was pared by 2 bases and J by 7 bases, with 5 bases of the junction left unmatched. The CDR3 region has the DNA TGTGCCAGCAGTGAAATACCGGGAGGGTATACGCAGTATTTT. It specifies CASSEIPGGYTQYF.

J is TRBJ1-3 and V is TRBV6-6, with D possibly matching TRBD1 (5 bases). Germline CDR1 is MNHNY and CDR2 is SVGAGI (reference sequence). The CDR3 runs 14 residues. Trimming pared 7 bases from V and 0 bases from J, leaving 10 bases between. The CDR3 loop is CASTGTVSGNTIYF. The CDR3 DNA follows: TGTGCCAGCACCGGGACGGTCTCTGGAAACACCATATATTTT.

CDR3 sequence (DNA): TGTGCCAGCAGTCAGACGACAGGGAATGAAAAACTGTTTTTT. It yields the protein CASSQTTGNEKLFF. V usage is TRBV6-1 and J usage is TRBJ1-4; 7 bases are shared with TRBD1. In germline, CDR1 is MNHNS, CDR2 SASEGT. The CDR3 covers 14 residues. The V segment lost 5 bases and the J segment 5 bases; nucleotides outside the gene matches: 5.

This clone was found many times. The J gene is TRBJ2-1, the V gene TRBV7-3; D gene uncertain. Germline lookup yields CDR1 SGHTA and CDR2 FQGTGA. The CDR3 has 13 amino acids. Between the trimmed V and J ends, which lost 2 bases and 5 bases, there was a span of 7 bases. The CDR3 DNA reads TGTGCCAGCAGCTTATCTCCAGACAATGAGCAGTTCTTC. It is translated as CASSLSPDNEQFF.

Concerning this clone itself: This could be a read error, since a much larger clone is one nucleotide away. CDR3 sequence: CASSWAGRGMSYTF. In nucleotides, the CDR3 is TGTGCCAGCAGCTGGGCGGGCAGGGGAATGAGCTACACCTTC. This rearrangement joins TRBV4-2 to TRBJ1-2; tentatively, D is TRBD1 (6 bases). The CDR3 spans 14 residues. Germline V gene data show CDR1 as LGHNA and CDR2 as YNFKEQ. The V end was cut by 5 bases, the J end by 9 bases, with 19 bases between.

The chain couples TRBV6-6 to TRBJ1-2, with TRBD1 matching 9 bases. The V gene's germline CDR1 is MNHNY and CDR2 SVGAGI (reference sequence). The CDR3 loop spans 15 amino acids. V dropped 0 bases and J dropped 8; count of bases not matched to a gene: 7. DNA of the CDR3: TGTGCCAGCAGTTACTCTGGACAGGGGATTGAAGGCTACACCTTC. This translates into CASSYSGQGIEGYTF.

The CDR3 nucleotides are TGTGCCAGCAGCACTAAAGGACTCAGGGTAGGGTATGGCTACACCTTC. Translating gives CASSTKGLRVGYGYTF. The rearrangement joins TRBV7-2 to TRBJ1-2, with D tentatively TRBD1 (5 bases). This CDR3 has 16 amino acids. Trimming removed 5 bases from V and 5 bases from J, with 21 bases in between. Germline V CDR1 and CDR2: SGHTA, FQGNSA.

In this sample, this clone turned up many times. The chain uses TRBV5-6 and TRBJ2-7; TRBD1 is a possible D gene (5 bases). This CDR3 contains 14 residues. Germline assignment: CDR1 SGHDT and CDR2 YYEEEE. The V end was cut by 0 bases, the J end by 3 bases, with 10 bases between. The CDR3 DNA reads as TGTGCCAGCAGCTTGGTAGGACAAAACTACGAGCAGTACTTC. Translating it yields CASSLVGQNYEQYF.